This TCR beta chain was profiled in a study of vaccination and CD4 T cells after COVID-19. At the level of the study: Overlapping peptides of the spike proteins of SARS-CoV-2, HCoV-NL63, HCoV-OC43 and HCoV-229E were used for cell stimulation.

This clonotype appeared a few times. What it binds is unknown. Cultured CD4+ T cell DNA underwent sequencing with the Oncomine TCR Beta short-read assay. Via MiXCR, TCRdb re-called the PCR reads, giving one row per CDR3 protein. The sample yields 12,000 or so distinct CDR3 sequences, 43% seen once. Germline V gene data show CDR1 as MNHEY and CDR2 as SMNVEV (reference sequence). The CDR3 runs 15 residues. Trimming stripped 0 bases from V and 2 bases from J, with 11 bases between. The sample's treatment: roughly 11-day PBMC culture with coronavirus spike peptide pools or control peptides (ViraFEST assay). The culture of 2 million or so PBMCs per well included 8 to 10 IU/ml IL-2 and approximately 9.2 ug/ml peptide pools.

The clonotype comes from a human donor who had recovered from COVID-19. This chain joins TRBV27 and TRBJ2-7; D possibly corresponds to TRBD1 (5 bases). Specimen: CD4+ T cells from blood, cultured in vitro. The CDR3 sequence: CASSLSPQVTYEQYF. Here the CDR3 DNA reads TGTGCCAGCAGTTTATCTCCACAGGTTACCTACGAGCAGTACTTC.